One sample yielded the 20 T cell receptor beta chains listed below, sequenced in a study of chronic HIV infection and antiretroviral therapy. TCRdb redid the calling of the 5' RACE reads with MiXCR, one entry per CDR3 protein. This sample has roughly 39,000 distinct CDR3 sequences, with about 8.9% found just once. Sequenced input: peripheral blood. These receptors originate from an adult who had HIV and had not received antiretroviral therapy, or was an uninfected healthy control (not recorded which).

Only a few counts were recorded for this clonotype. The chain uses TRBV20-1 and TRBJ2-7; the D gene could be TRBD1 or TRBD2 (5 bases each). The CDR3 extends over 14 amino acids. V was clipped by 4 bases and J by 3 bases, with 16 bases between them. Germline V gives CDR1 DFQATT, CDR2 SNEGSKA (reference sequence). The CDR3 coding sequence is TGCAGTGCTATTAGCGCGGACACTTACTACGAGCAGTACTTC. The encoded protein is CSAISADTYYEQYF.

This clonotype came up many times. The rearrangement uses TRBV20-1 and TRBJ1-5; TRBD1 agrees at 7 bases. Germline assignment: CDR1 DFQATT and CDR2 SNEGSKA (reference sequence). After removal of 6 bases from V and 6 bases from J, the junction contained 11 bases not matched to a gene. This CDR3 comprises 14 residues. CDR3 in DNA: TGCAGTGCCGACAGGGCAGGACCCGGTCAGCCCCAGCATTTT. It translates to CSADRAGPGQPQHF.

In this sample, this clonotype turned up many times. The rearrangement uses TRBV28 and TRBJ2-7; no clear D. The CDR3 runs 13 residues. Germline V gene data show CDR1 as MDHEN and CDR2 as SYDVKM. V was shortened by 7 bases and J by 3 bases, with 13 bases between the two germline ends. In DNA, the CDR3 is TGTGCCAGCATTAGTAGTCAGGTCTACGAGCAGTACTTC. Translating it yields CASISSQVYEQYF.

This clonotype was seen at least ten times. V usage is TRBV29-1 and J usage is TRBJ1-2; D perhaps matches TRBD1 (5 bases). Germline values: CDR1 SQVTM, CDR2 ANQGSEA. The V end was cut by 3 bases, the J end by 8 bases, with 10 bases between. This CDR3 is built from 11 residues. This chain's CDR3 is CSVEREGGYTF. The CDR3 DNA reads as TGCAGCGTTGAGCGGGAGGGGGGCTACACCTTC. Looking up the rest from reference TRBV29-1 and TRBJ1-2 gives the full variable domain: SAVISQKPSRDICQRGTSLTIQCQVDSQVTMMFWYRQQPGQSLTLIATANQGSEATYESGFVIDKFPISRPNLTFSTLTVSNMSPEDSSIYLCSVEREGGYTFGSGTRLTVV.

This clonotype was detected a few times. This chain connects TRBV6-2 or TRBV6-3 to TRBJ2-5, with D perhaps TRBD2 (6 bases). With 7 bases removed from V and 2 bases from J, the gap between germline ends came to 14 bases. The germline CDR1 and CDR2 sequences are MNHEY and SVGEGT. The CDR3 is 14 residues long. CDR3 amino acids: CASTLAPNQETQYF. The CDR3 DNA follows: TGTGCCAGCACCCTAGCGCCTAATCAAGAGACCCAGTACTTC.

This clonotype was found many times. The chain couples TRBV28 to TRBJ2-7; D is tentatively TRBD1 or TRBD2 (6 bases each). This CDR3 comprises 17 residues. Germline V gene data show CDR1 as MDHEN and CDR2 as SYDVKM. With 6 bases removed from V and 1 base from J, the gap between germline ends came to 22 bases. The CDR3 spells CASSPKRGATWSYEQYF. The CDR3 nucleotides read TGTGCCAGCAGCCCAAAAAGGGGGGCCACTTGGTCCTACGAGCAGTACTTC.

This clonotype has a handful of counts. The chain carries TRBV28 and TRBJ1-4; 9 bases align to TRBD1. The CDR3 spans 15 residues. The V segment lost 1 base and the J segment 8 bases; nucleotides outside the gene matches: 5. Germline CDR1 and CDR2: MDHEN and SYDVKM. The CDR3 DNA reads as TGTGCCAGCAGTTTATTCGCGGACAGGGGCGAAAAACTGTTTTTT. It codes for CASSLFADRGEKLFF.

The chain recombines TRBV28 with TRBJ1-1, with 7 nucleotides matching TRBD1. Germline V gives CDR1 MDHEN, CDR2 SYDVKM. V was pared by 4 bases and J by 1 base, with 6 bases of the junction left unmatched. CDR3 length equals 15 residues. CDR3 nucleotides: TGTGCCAGCAGTTCTAGACAGGGTAGGAACACTGAAGCTTTCTTT. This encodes CASSSRQGRNTEAFF.

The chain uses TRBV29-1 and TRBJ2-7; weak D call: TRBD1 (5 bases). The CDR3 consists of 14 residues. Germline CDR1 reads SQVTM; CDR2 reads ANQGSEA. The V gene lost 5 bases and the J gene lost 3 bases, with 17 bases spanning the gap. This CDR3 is CSVIEVAGYYEQYF. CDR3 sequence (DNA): TGCAGCGTTATCGAGGTGGCAGGGTACTACGAGCAGTACTTC.

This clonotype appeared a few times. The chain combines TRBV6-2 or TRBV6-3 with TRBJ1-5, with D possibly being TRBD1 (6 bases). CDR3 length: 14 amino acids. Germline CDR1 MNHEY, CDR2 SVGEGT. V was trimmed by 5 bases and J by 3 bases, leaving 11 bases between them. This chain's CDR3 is CASSERQDNQPQHF. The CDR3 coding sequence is TGTGCCAGCAGTGAGCGACAGGACAATCAGCCCCAGCATTTT.

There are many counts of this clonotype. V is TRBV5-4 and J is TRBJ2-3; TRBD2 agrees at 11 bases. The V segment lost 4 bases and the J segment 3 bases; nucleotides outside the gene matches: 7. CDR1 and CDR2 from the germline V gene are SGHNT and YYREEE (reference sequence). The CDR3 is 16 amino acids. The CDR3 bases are TGTGCCAGCAGCCCACCGGGACTAGCGGTGACAGATACGCAGTATTTT. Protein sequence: CASSPPGLAVTDTQYF.

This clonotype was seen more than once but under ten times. This CDR3 is CSARTDRDLTEAFF. CDR3 nucleotide sequence: TGCAGTGCTCGGACGGACAGGGACCTCACTGAAGCTTTCTTT. This sequence joins TRBV20-1 and TRBJ1-1; 8 bases agree with TRBD1. Germline V lookup: CDR1 DFQATT, CDR2 SNEGSKA (reference sequence). The CDR3 sequence is 14 residues long. Trimming at V came to 5 bases and at J to 4 bases, leaving 9 bases not matched to a gene.

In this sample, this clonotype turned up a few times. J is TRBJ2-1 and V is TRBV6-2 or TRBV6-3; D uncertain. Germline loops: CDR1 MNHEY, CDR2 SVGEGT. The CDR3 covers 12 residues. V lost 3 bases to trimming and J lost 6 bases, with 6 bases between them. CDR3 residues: CASSYGPNEQFF. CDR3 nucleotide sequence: TGTGCCAGCAGTTATGGGCCCAATGAGCAGTTCTTC.

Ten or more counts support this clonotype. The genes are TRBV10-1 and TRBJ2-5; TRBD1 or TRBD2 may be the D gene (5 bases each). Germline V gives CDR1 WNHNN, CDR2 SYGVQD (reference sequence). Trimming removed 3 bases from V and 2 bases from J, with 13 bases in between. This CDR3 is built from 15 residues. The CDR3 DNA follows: TGCGCCAGCAGTGACCTAAAAGAGGGGCAAGAGACCCAGTACTTC. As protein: CASSDLKEGQETQYF.

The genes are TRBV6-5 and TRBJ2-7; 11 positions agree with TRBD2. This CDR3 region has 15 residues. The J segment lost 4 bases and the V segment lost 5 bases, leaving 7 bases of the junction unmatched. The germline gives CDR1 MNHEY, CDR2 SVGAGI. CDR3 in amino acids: CASSVSGTSGYEQYF. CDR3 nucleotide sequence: TGTGCCAGCAGTGTCTCCGGGACTAGCGGTTACGAGCAGTACTTC.

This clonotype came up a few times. CDR3 sequence: CSAREGPAETQYF. The CDR3 bases are TGCAGTGCTAGAGAGGGACCAGCAGAGACCCAGTACTTC. This chain joins TRBV20-1 and TRBJ2-5; D may correspond to TRBD1 or TRBD2 (5 bases each). The V end lost 0 bases, the J end lost 4 bases, and 9 bases lay between the germline ends. CDR3 length: 13 amino acids. Germline V lookup: CDR1 DFQATT, CDR2 SNEGSKA (reference sequence).

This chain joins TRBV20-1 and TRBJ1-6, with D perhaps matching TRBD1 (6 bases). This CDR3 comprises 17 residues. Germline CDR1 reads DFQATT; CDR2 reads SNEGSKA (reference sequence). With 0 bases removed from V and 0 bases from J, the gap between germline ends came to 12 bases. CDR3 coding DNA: TGCAGTGCTAGAGATTTAAGGGGGAGCTCCTATAATTCACCCCTCCACTTT. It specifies CSARDLRGSSYNSPLHF.

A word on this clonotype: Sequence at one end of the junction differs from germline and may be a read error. The chain's CDR3 is CSVGVFTETFF. The CDR3 DNA reads as TGCAGCGTTGGGGTGTTCACTGAAACTTTCTTT. The gene calls are TRBV29-1 and TRBJ1-1; no clear D gene. Germline CDR1 and CDR2: SQVTM and ANQGSEA. The CDR3 extends over 11 amino acids.

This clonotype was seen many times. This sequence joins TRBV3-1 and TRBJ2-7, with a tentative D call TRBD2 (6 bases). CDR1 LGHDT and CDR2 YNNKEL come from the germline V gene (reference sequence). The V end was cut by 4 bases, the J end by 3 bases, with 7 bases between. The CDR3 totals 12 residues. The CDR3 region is CASSLTSYEQYF. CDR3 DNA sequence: TGTGCCAGCAGCCTGACTAGCTACGAGCAGTACTTC.

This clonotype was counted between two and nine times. The CDR3 sequence is CASSQDGRVARSYEQYF. Written as DNA, the CDR3 is TGCGCCAGCAGCCAAGACGGTCGGGTAGCCCGCTCCTACGAGCAGTACTTC. The V gene is TRBV4-1, the J gene TRBJ2-7; D uncertain. This CDR3 comprises 17 residues. Looked up from germline, CDR1 is MGHRA and CDR2 is YSYEKL. Trimming left V 0 bases short and J 0 bases short, with 15 bases between.